A selection of T cell receptor beta chains follows, all from one sample in a study of blood T cell repertoires in COVID-19. Clones were read by immunoSEQ multiplex PCR, and TCRdb kept only the in-frame ones, dropping some. This sample has about 40,000 clones, with 70% to 80% found just once. Sequencing was performed on peripheral blood. These receptors were obtained from a woman in her 70s with acute or convalescent COVID-19. CDR3s leave out the opening cysteine and the closing phenylalanine or tryptophan. The D gene is left open where the match is weak.

d_gene | v_gene | CDR3aa
TRBD2 | TRBV19 | ASRPTSGKNTGELF
. | TRBV29-1 | SVETGFGYT
. | TRBV6-2/TRBV6-3 | ASSYLGQLNYGYT
TRBD1 | TRBV3-1/TRBV3-2 | ASSLRQGRDSPLH
. | TRBV12-3/TRBV12-4 | ASSYGSPDTQY
TRBD2 | TRBV11-2 | ASSVTSGSYNEQF
. | TRBV2 | ASGEGRQSSYNSPLH
TRBD1 | TRBV2 | ASVKGQPTDTQY
TRBD1 | TRBV30 | AYTGQGAYEQY
TRBD1 | TRBV5-6 | ASSFTGGANGYT
TRBD1 | TRBV11-2 | ASSPLTGMNEQF
. | TRBV5-4 | ASSHKDRLVETQY
TRBD1 | TRBV29-1 | SVELQGAYEQY
. | TRBV28 | ASTIRGRGNSPLH
. | TRBV21-1 | ASSTNHRGSEIYYEQY
. | TRBV5-1 | ASSPGLGRRSYNEQF
TRBD1 | TRBV6-2/TRBV6-3 | ASSYPETGSSL
. | TRBV5-4 | ASSLSRVSTGELF
. | TRBV6-5 | ASSRKQGSSYGYT
. | TRBV28 | ASSSNFLGVTSYEQY
. | TRBV30 | AWSRGGTEAF
. | TRBV20-1 | SAGGTWYNEQF
. | TRBV28 | ASSPTHRVLETQY
. | TRBV5-4 | ASSVRVEDEKLF
. | TRBV6-4 | ASSDRRGQPQH
. | TRBV7-9 | ASSSSRDVNTGELF
. | TRBV30 | AWSLPGIQPQH
. | TRBV9 | ASSPTRSNTGELF
. | TRBV24-1 | ATSSTSADSRFGAF
TRBD2 | TRBV14 | ASSQGWGRLAGGYNEQF
TRBD2 | TRBV18 | ASSRELAANTDTQY
. | TRBV7-2 | ASSLQGLGTEAF
. | TRBV12-3/TRBV12-4 | ASSRGQKETQY
. | TRBV7-2 | ASRRDTYSNQPQH
TRBD2 | TRBV6-1 | ASSVQTSGPYNEQF
TRBD1 | TRBV7-9 | ASSRGQGTNTEAF
. | TRBV28 | ASTQQGITRAWIHT